Listed below are T cell receptor beta chains from one sample, sequenced in a study of T cell repertoires in cytomegalovirus infection. No antigens are known for them. Each CDR3 protein gets one entry after TCRdb re-called the reads with MiXCR. The sample holds 50,000 or so distinct CDR3 sequences, about a fifth seen once. The sample here was CD8+ T cells from cultured PBMCs, taken from culture after CMV antigen stimulation. Every receptor here comes from a human donor in good health (CMV status not recorded). Some clones in this sample may be carry-over from other donors' samples. Both conserved end residues are part of each CDR3. The D gene is left open where the match is weak. A clone size is listed for some rows: how often the clone was seen (once, few, many), or a class if it is expanded.

TRBJ1-3,NA,TRBV4-3,NA,TGCGCCAGCAGCCAAACGGGGCGCCCCTCTGGAAACACCATATATTTT,CASSQTGRPSGNTIYF
TRBJ2-3,TRBD2,TRBV7-9,few,TGTGCCAGCAGCCCCCCTGGGGCGGGAGGCTCCTACCTCACAGATACGCAGTATTTT,CASSPPGAGGSYLTDTQYF
TRBJ1-5,NA,TRBV4-3,few,TGCGCCAGCAGCCAAGATGTCCGTAGCAATCAGCCCCAGCATTTT,CASSQDVRSNQPQHF
TRBJ2-7,TRBD1,TRBV4-1,many,TGCGCCAGCAGCCAAGAGCAGGACAGGGGATATCAGAGCTCCTACGAGCAGTACTTC,CASSQEQDRGYQSSYEQYF
TRBJ2-1,TRBD2,TRBV4-1,NA,TGCGCCAGCAGCCAAGATATGACGGGACTAGCACACAATGAGCAGTTCTTC,CASSQDMTGLAHNEQFF
TRBJ2-3,TRBD2,TRBV27,NA,TGTGCCAGCAGTCCCCCTTTTGGTAGCGGGGGGGCGGATACGCAGTATTTT,CASSPPFGSGGADTQYF
TRBJ2-2,NA,TRBV24-1,few,TGTGCCACCACTGCAGGAGAGACCGGGGAGCTGTTTTTT,CATTAGETGELFF
TRBJ2-5,TRBD1,TRBV7-6,many,TGTGCCAGCAGCTTATCTGGGACAGGGGGCGAGACCCAGTACTTC,CASSLSGTGGETQYF
TRBJ1-1,NA,TRBV11-2,NA,TGTGCCAGCAGCTTGGGCAGAGAGAACACTGAAGCTTTCTTT,CASSLGRENTEAFF
TRBJ2-2,TRBD1,TRBV19,few,TGTGCCAGTAGAGAGACAGGGCAGGACACCGGGGAGCTGTTTTTT,CASRETGQDTGELFF
TRBJ2-7,TRBD2,TRBV7-8,medium-sized,TGTGCCAGCAGCTTAGTAGCTACTAGCGGGAGCAACGAGCAGTACTTC,CASSLVATSGSNEQYF
TRBJ1-2,TRBD1,TRBV12-3/TRBV12-4,NA,TGTGCCAGCAGGTCCGGGACAGATAGGCGCTACACCTTC,CASRSGTDRRYTF
TRBJ1-2,TRBD1,TRBV9,NA,TGTGCCAGCAGCGTTTCCGGGACAGGAGGCGCCGACTATGGCTACACCTTC,CASSVSGTGGADYGYTF
TRBJ1-1,NA,TRBV20-1,NA,TGCAGTGCTAGAAGGGGAGGCTCGGACACTGAAGCTTTCTTT,CSARRGGSDTEAFF
TRBJ1-5,NA,TRBV27,NA,TGTGCCAGCGGGAACAGGGAAGGCAGCAATCAGCCCCAGCATTTT,CASGNREGSNQPQHF
TRBJ1-2,NA,TRBV7-8,many,TGTGCCAGCAGCTTAACTCAGACAGAGAACTATGGCTACACCTTC,CASSLTQTENYGYTF
TRBJ2-1,NA,TRBV7-6,once,TGTGCCAGCAGTCCTAAGCCGGGATCCCGAGGGTACAATGAGCAGTTCTTC,CASSPKPGSRGYNEQFF
TRBJ2-1,TRBD2,TRBV7-9,NA,TGTGCCAGCAGCGGAGGACTAGCTGATGAGCAGTTCTTC,CASSGGLADEQFF
TRBJ1-3,NA,TRBV4-1,NA,TGCGCCAGCAGCCAAGATCGCAGGTCTCTTGGAAACACCATATATTTT,CASSQDRRSLGNTIYF
TRBJ2-5,NA,TRBV20-1,many,TGCAGTGCTAGAGATGGCGCGGGGACTCAAGAGACCCAGTACTTC,CSARDGAGTQETQYF
TRBJ1-4,TRBD1,TRBV11-2,many,TGTGCCAGCAGCTTAGGGGACAGGGCCGTCGGAGAAAAACTGTTTTTT,CASSLGDRAVGEKLFF
TRBJ2-5,NA,TRBV6-6,few,TGTGCCTCATACCCCTGGGGGTTGGCGGATCAAGAGACCCAGTACTTC,CASYPWGLADQETQYF
TRBJ1-1,NA,TRBV4-1,few,TGCGCCAGCAGCCAAGAGGGAGGGGGAACTGAAGCTTTCTTT,CASSQEGGGTEAFF
TRBJ2-1,TRBD1,TRBV6-5,NA,TGTGCCAGCAGGGGTACGTTGACGGACAGGGGGTTCTATGAGCAGTTCTTC,CASRGTLTDRGFYEQFF
TRBJ1-6,NA,TRBV9,few,TGTGCCAGCAGCGAGCGGGACTCCCGAAGCTCCTATAATTCACCCCTCCACTTT,CASSERDSRSSYNSPLHF
TRBJ2-1,TRBD2,TRBV7-9,few,TGTGCCAGCAGCTACGTGACTAGCGGGAAGAATGAGCAGTTCTTC,CASSYVTSGKNEQFF
TRBJ2-7,TRBD2,TRBV20-1,few,TGCAGTGCTAGCGACCCAATTGCGGGAGACGGCGAGCAGTACTTC,CSASDPIAGDGEQYF
TRBJ2-1,TRBD1,TRBV20-1,NA,TGCAGTGCGCCCAACCCGGGACAGAGCTCCTACAATGAGCAGTTCTTC,CSAPNPGQSSYNEQFF